These 7 T cell receptor beta chains were all obtained from the same sample, sequenced in a study of beta chain features in type 1 diabetes. Study findings and constraints: Significant though moderate, a shortening of TCRB CDR3s appeared in all four CD4+ subsets of Type 1 diabetes patients.

These receptors are not linked to any known antigen. Expressed TCRB transcripts were sequenced because the isolated RNA had all been reverse transcribed beforehand. Libraries were prepared by immunoSEQ multiplex PCR; TCRdb keeps only in-frame clonotypes and omits some of them. The sample carries approximately 730,000 clones, around an eighth recorded once. What was sequenced was naive CD4+ T cells from blood. These receptors came from a man between 18 and 35 years old with type 1 diabetes.

V gene TRBV5-4 combines with J gene TRBJ1-1; TRBD1 aligns across 7 bases. The germline gives CDR1 SGHNT, CDR2 YYREEE (reference sequence). CDR3 length: 14 amino acids. After removal of 4 bases from V and 0 bases from J, the junction contained 3 bases not matched to a gene. CDR3 region: CASSPTGMNTEAFF. The CDR3 nucleotides are TGTGCCAGCAGCCCGACAGGGATGAACACTGAAGCTTTCTTT.

CDR3 DNA sequence: TGTGCCAGCAGCTTAGTCGGAGGGGAGACCCAGTACTTC. This gives the protein CASSLVGGETQYF. The J gene is TRBJ2-5, the V gene TRBV11-3; D is possibly TRBD2 (6 bases). CDR1 and CDR2 (germline): SGHNT, YENEEA. Trimming took off 1 base at V and 5 bases at J, with 8 bases between the two ends. The CDR3 runs to 13 residues.

This clone was found a few times. The gene calls are TRBV15 and TRBJ2-2; tentatively, D is TRBD2 (5 bases). The CDR3 is 18 residues long. V lost 1 base, J lost 6 bases, and 21 bases lay in between. From germline, CDR1 is LNHNV and CDR2 YYDKDF (reference sequence). CDR3 protein: CATSRVASPGRGSGELFF. CDR3 DNA sequence: TGTGCCACCAGCAGAGTAGCAAGCCCTGGAAGAGGGTCCGGGGAGCTGTTTTTT.

Only a few counts were recorded for this clone. The chain uses TRBV5-1 and TRBJ1-1; tentative D call: TRBD1 (5 bases). Trimming pared 2 bases from V and 5 bases from J, leaving 13 bases between. CDR1 is SGHRS and CDR2 is YFSETQ in the germline V gene. This CDR3 contains 14 residues. DNA for the CDR3: TGCGCCAGCAGCTTTGACAGCGGTCTAACTGAAGCTTTCTTT. It translates to CASSFDSGLTEAFF.

This clone was detected ten times or more. The sample has other DNA sequences that encode this CDR3 too. The genes are TRBV30 and TRBJ1-1; the D gene is possibly TRBD1 (5 bases). This CDR3 has 14 amino acids. V dropped 3 bases and J dropped 1 base, with 12 bases sitting between them. Per the germline V gene, CDR1 is GTSNPN and CDR2 is SVGIG (reference sequence). CDR3 bases: TGTGCCTGGAGCACCCTCCAGGGGAACACTGAAGCTTTCTTT. As protein: CAWSTLQGNTEAFF.

The rearrangement joins TRBV9 to TRBJ2-2; D ambiguous. This CDR3 spans 14 amino acids. The germline V gene encodes CDR1 SGDLS and CDR2 YYNGEE. V was shortened by 0 bases and J by 6 bases, with 9 bases between the two germline ends. Here the CDR3 reads CASSVGLMAGELFF. CDR3 nucleotide sequence: TGTGCCAGCAGCGTAGGCTTGATGGCCGGGGAGCTGTTTTTT.

This clone was observed a handful of times. The J gene is TRBJ2-5, the V gene TRBV13; TRBD1 matches 8 bases. Unmatched junction bases numbered 6, after V lost 0 bases and J lost 6 bases. Germline CDR1 reads PRHDT; CDR2 reads FYEKMQ (reference sequence). The CDR3 spans 15 residues. The CDR3 DNA sequence: TGTGCCAGCAGCTTAGGCCCAGACAGGGGAAAGACCCAGTACTTC. This gives the protein CASSLGPDRGKTQYF.